These T cell receptor beta chains were read from a single sample in a study of blood T cell repertoires in COVID-19. The protocol was immunoSEQ multiplex PCR, while the TCRdb copy is restricted to in-frame clones and leaves out a portion. The table shows 130,000 to 150,000 clones, with about 77% occurring only once. The sequenced material came from peripheral blood. The source of these receptors is a man in his sixties with acute or convalescent COVID-19. Both conserved end residues are part of each CDR3. D genes are given only for firm matches. Expanded clones get a size class; other rows say once, few or many, or leave the size out.

V gene	clone size	J gene	D gene	CDR3 DNA	CDR3 protein
TRBV2	NA	TRBJ2-7	NA	TGTGCCAGCTCGGCGCGGGAATACGAGCAGTACTTC	CASSAREYEQYF
TRBV21-1	NA	TRBJ1-5	NA	TGTGCCAGCCACAGGGGTTTGCAGCCCCAGCATTTT	CASHRGLQPQHF
TRBV5-3	NA	TRBJ1-1	NA	TGTGCCAGAAGCTTTTTATGTATGAACACTGAAGCTTTCTTT	CARSFLCMNTEAFF
TRBV10-3	NA	TRBJ2-3	NA	TGTGCCATCAGTGAGGAGAGTCGTAGCACAGATACGCAGTATTTT	CAISEESRSTDTQYF
TRBV6-5	NA	TRBJ1-2	NA	TGTGCCAGCAGTTACTCCCCCCAGGGGTTTGACTATGGCTACACCTTC	CASSYSPQGFDYGYTF
TRBV10-1	NA	TRBJ2-3	TRBD2	TGCGCCAGCAGTAGCGGGAGGGCAACAGATACGCAGTATTTT	CASSSGRATDTQYF
TRBV19	NA	TRBJ2-7	TRBD1	TGTGCCAGTAGTATGTTGGTTTTTCTGGGACAGGGGGCCTACGAGCAGTACTTC	CASSMLVFLGQGAYEQYF
TRBV10-2	NA	TRBJ2-5	TRBD2	TGCGCCAGCAGTGGTCTGTTGCATCTAGCGGGAGGTCTCCAAGAGACCCAGTACTTC	CASSGLLHLAGGLQETQYF
TRBV19	few	TRBJ2-7	TRBD1	TGTGCCTCCCGGGGACAGAGCTCCTACGAGCAGTACTTC	CASRGQSSYEQYF
TRBV7-9	NA	TRBJ2-1	TRBD2	TGTGCCAGCAGTACATCCAGAAAACGGGAGGGCTACAATGAGCAGTTCTTC	CASSTSRKREGYNEQFF
TRBV5-6	NA	TRBJ2-7	TRBD2	TGTGCCAGCAGCGATTTCGGACTAGCGGGAGTCTACGAGCAGTACTTC	CASSDFGLAGVYEQYF
TRBV5-5	NA	TRBJ2-7	NA	TGTGCCAGCAGTTCAACAGGGACGCGATCTTTCGAGCAGTACTTC	CASSSTGTRSFEQYF
TRBV19	NA	TRBJ1-2	NA	TGTGCCAGTAGTATAGAGACAAAGAACTATGGCTACACCTTC	CASSIETKNYGYTF
TRBV27	NA	TRBJ2-1	NA	TGTGCCAGCAACACCCTAGGGACATTCAACAATGAGCAGTTCTTC	CASNTLGTFNNEQFF
TRBV18	few	TRBJ2-3	TRBD1	TGTGCCAGCTCGACGGACAGGACGTTAGGGGATACGCAGTATTTT	CASSTDRTLGDTQYF
TRBV19	NA	TRBJ2-1	TRBD2	TGTGCCAGTAGTATCTCTAGCGGGAGTTCAACAGAGGGTTGGAATGAGCAGTTCTTC	CASSISSGSSTEGWNEQFF
TRBV19	NA	TRBJ2-1	TRBD2	TGTGCCAGTAGTAACGGACTAGCGGGGCCCATCGGTGAGCAGTTCTTC	CASSNGLAGPIGEQFF
TRBV2	NA	TRBJ2-7	TRBD1	TGTGCCAGCAGAGACGACAGGGGGTCGGATTTATACGAGCAGTACTTC	CASRDDRGSDLYEQYF
TRBV6-1	NA	TRBJ2-1	NA	TGTGCCAGCAGTGCAGCGGCCGTATACAATGAGCAGTTCTTC	CASSAAAVYNEQFF
TRBV10-1	few	TRBJ2-2	TRBD2	TGCGCCAGCAGTGAGTTAGGACTAGCGGGATCCTCTGGGGAGCTGTTTTTT	CASSELGLAGSSGELFF
TRBV14	NA	TRBJ1-1	NA	TGTGCCAGCAGCCAGGGGCATGTCACTGAAGCTTTCTTT	CASSQGHVTEAFF
TRBV3-1/TRBV3-2	NA	TRBJ1-2	NA	TGTGCCAGCAGCCAAGTCAGGGAGGATGGCTACACCTTC	CASSQVREDGYTF
TRBV5-4	NA	TRBJ1-4	TRBD1	TGTGCCAGCAGCAACCGGGACAGGGGCTCTAATGAAAAACTGTTTTTT	CASSNRDRGSNEKLFF
TRBV27	NA	TRBJ2-3	NA	TGTGCCAGCAGTTTAGAAAAGAGGGGGTACACAGATACGCAGTATTTT	CASSLEKRGYTDTQYF
TRBV5-4	NA	TRBJ2-1	TRBD1	TGTGCCAGCAGTCTAGGGGGCTTTATCTCCTACAATGAGCAGTTCTTC	CASSLGGFISYNEQFF
TRBV5-1	NA	TRBJ2-3	TRBD2	TGCGCCAGCAGCGGAGCGGGAGGGCAGAAAGATACGCAGTATTTT	CASSGAGGQKDTQYF
TRBV30	NA	TRBJ1-5	NA	TGTGCCTGGAGTCCACTCCTGGCTACAGGTCAGCCCCAGCATTTT	CAWSPLLATGQPQHF
TRBV6-5	NA	TRBJ2-1	NA	TGTGCCAGCCTACGGGGGGGGACAGTCTACAATGAGCAGTTCTTC	CASLRGGTVYNEQFF
TRBV12-3/TRBV12-4	NA	TRBJ2-7	NA	TGTGCCAGCAGTTTGGGCTCCGAGCAGTACTTC	CASSLGSEQYF
TRBV6-1	NA	TRBJ1-2	NA	TGTGCCAGCAGTGAAGCGTTGCAGGTCTATGGCTACACCTTC	CASSEALQVYGYTF
TRBV27	NA	TRBJ2-7	NA	TGTGCCAGCAGTCCCCGACTTGACTCCTACGAGCAGTACTTC	CASSPRLDSYEQYF
TRBV5-4	NA	TRBJ2-1	NA	TGTGCCAGCAGCTACGGGACTCCAAATGAGCAGTTCTTC	CASSYGTPNEQFF
TRBV27	NA	TRBJ2-7	NA	TGTGCCAGCAGTACCGGGACTGGAGGGTACGAGCAGTACTTC	CASSTGTGGYEQYF
TRBV28	few	TRBJ2-3	NA	TGTGCCAGCAGTTTGCCCGGGGACACAGATACGCAGTATTTT	CASSLPGDTDTQYF
TRBV5-1	NA	TRBJ2-5	TRBD1	TGCGCCAGCAGCTTCGGGACAGGGAATAAAGAGACCCAGTACTTC	CASSFGTGNKETQYF
TRBV7-6	once	TRBJ2-3	TRBD2	TGTGCCAGCAGCTCGAGAGGGACTAGCGCTTCAGATACGCAGTATTTT	CASSSRGTSASDTQYF
TRBV7-6	NA	TRBJ2-2	NA	TGTGCCAGCAGCTTAGTCGCAGGGATCACCGGGGAGCTGTTTTTT	CASSLVAGITGELFF
TRBV2	NA	TRBJ1-2	NA	TGTGCCAGCAGTGAAGGGGGCAGGGATCCTGGGTATGGCTACACCTTC	CASSEGGRDPGYGYTF
TRBV29-1	NA	TRBJ2-7	TRBD1	TGCAGCGTTGAGGGGACAGGGAGGGGCGAGCAGTACTTC	CSVEGTGRGEQYF
TRBV1	NA	TRBJ2-2	NA	TGCACCAGAAGGGAGACCCCCGGGGGTGGCACCGGGGAGCTGTTTTTT	CTRRETPGGGTGELFF
TRBV2	NA	TRBJ2-1	NA	TGTGCCAGCAGTCTTCTAGGAGACAATGAGCAGTTCTTC	CASSLLGDNEQFF
TRBV7-9	NA	TRBJ1-1	NA	TGTGCCACCATAAGACAGACCCTGAACACTGAAGCTTTCTTT	CATIRQTLNTEAFF
TRBV2	few	TRBJ2-5	NA	TGTGCCAGCAAGGGGGAGGGAGAGACCCAGTACTTC	CASKGEGETQYF
TRBV12-2	NA	TRBJ2-5	NA	TGTGCAAGTCGCTTAGCGAGTGGAGTAGCGATCACTAGCGGGAGTCGGGAGCAAGAGACCCAGTACTTC	CASRLASGVAITSGSREQETQYF
TRBV7-3	NA	TRBJ2-5	NA	TGTGCCAGCAGCTTAGGGGGCCTACAAGAGACCCAGTACTTC	CASSLGGLQETQYF
TRBV7-8	NA	TRBJ2-5	TRBD1	TGTGCCAGCAGCCCACGCCCCCTCACGGGACAGGGGGCGGGGGAGACCCAGTACTTC	CASSPRPLTGQGAGETQYF
TRBV19	NA	TRBJ1-5	TRBD1	TGTGCCAGTAGTATAGATCAGGACAGGGGGCAGCCCCAGCATTTT	CASSIDQDRGQPQHF
TRBV6-1	NA	TRBJ1-5	NA	TGTGCCAGCAGTGAAGATGGGGGGTGGGGCAATCAGCCCCAGCATTTT	CASSEDGGWGNQPQHF
TRBV28	NA	TRBJ1-1	NA	TGTGCCAGCAGTTTATCACAGGCTGAAGCTTTCTTT	CASSLSQAEAFF
TRBV5-1	NA	TRBJ1-4	NA	TGCGCCAGCAGCTTGTATGCAGAATCCAATGAAAAACTGTTTTTT	CASSLYAESNEKLFF
TRBV29-1	many	TRBJ2-2	NA	TGCAGCGTTGAAACGGGAGCGGGCGGGGAGCTGTTTTTT	CSVETGAGGELFF
TRBV7-2	NA	TRBJ1-1	NA	TGTGCCAGCAGCTTTAGGGCGAGACAGACACACACTGAAGCTTTCTTT	CASSFRARQTHTEAFF
TRBV6-1	few	TRBJ2-1	TRBD1	TGTGCCAGCAGTGAGGACAGGGCCAATGAGCAGTTCTTC	CASSEDRANEQFF
TRBV11-2	NA	TRBJ2-5	TRBD1	TGTGCCAGCAGCTTGAGCGGGACAGGGCGAGAGACCCAGTACTTC	CASSLSGTGRETQYF
TRBV6-5	NA	TRBJ2-3	TRBD2	TGTGCCAGCAGGCGACTAGCACCCGACACAGATACGCAGTATTTT	CASRRLAPDTDTQYF
TRBV28	NA	TRBJ2-3	TRBD2	TGTGCCAGCAGTCCTACCAGATTCGCGGGAGGGCCCGGTACGCAGTATTTT	CASSPTRFAGGPGTQYF
TRBV18	NA	TRBJ2-5	NA	TGTGCCAGCTCACCCGGACAGATCCAAGAGACCCAGTACTTC	CASSPGQIQETQYF
TRBV11-2	NA	TRBJ2-7	TRBD1	TGTGCCAGCAGCGCTCGGACAGGGGAGGGCTCCTACGAGCAGTACTTC	CASSARTGEGSYEQYF
TRBV7-9	NA	TRBJ1-4	NA	TGTGCCAGCAGCTTAGACGGCAGGGTGGAGAAACTGTTTTTT	CASSLDGRVEKLFF
TRBV28	few	TRBJ2-3	NA	TGTGCCAGCAGTGAAGGTGGACAACCAGGCACAGATACGCAGTATTTT	CASSEGGQPGTDTQYF